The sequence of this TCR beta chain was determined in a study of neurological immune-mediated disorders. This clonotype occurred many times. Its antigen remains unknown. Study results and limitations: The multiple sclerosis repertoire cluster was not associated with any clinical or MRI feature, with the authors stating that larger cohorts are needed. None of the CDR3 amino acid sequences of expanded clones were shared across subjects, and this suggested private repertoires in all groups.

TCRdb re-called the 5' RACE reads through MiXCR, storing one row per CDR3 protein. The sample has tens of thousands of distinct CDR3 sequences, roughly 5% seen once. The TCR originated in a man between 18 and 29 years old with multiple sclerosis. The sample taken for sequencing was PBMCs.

The CDR3 is CASSLGPDTQYF. In DNA form, the CDR3 reads TGTGCCAGCAGCTTAGGCCCAGATACGCAGTATTTT. This chain links TRBV7-2 with TRBJ2-3; no reliable D call. Germline values: CDR1 SGHTA, CDR2 FQGNSA. With 1 base removed from V and 4 bases from J, the gap between germline ends came to 3 bases. There are 12 residues in the CDR3.